These 8 T cell receptor beta chains were sequenced from one sample in a study of blood T cells in healthy people across ages. Together with a sample-barcoded 5' primer, a J-beta primer mix was included in a second PCR lasting about 7 to 11 cycles. In TCRdb, the 5' RACE reads were re-called with MiXCR into one record per CDR3 protein. Of 980,000 or so distinct CDR3 sequences listed, about 48% are singletons. Sequenced material: blood. The receptors were sampled from a young man in good health.

The chain is built from TRBV20-1 and TRBJ1-5, with D possibly being TRBD1 (6 bases). CDR1 and CDR2 (germline): DFQATT, SNEGSKA (reference sequence). CDR3 size: 14 residues. V lost 6 bases and J lost 2, with 14 bases in between. In DNA, the CDR3 is TGCAGTGCCAACGCCTACAGGGGCAATCAGCCCCAGCATTTT. Translated, it gives CSANAYRGNQPQHF.

This chain joins TRBV7-3 and TRBJ2-3; the match to TRBD2 covers 13 bases. Trimming at V came to 5 bases and at J to 5 bases, leaving 7 bases not matched to a gene. This CDR3 spans 16 amino acids. CDR1 is SGHTA and CDR2 is FQGTGA in the germline V gene. The CDR3 DNA follows: TGTGCCAGCAGCCGTACTAGCGGGGGGGCCAAAGATACGCAGTATTTT. Translation gives CASSRTSGGAKDTQYF. Variable domain in full (rest from reference TRBV7-3 and TRBJ2-3): GAGVSQTPSNKVTEKGKYVELRCDPISGHTALYWYRQSLGQGPEFLIYFQGTGAADDSGLPNDRFFAVRPEGSVSTLKIQRTERGDSAVYLCASSRTSGGAKDTQYFGPGTRLTVL.

This clonotype was seen a few times. As DNA, the CDR3 is TGTGCCAGCACCAGACAGGGGAAGAACACTGAAGCTTTCTTT. This sequence encodes CASTRQGKNTEAFF. The V and J genes are TRBV3-1 and TRBJ1-1; TRBD1 matches at 8 bases. From germline, CDR1 is LGHDT and CDR2 YNNKEL (reference sequence). The V segment lost 7 bases and the J segment 1 base; nucleotides outside the gene matches: 5. The CDR3 covers 14 residues.

The chain joins TRBV7-2 to TRBJ2-1; 7 positions match TRBD2. Per germline, CDR1 SGHTA and CDR2 FQGNSA. V shed 3 bases and J 5 bases; nucleotides not matched to a gene: 10. The length of the CDR3 is 16 residues. CDR3 DNA: TGTGCCAGCAGCTTGGAAGGACTAGTGAGCAACAATGAGCAGTTCTTC. This encodes CASSLEGLVSNNEQFF. Full variable domain (rest looked up from reference TRBV7-2 and TRBJ2-1): GAGVSQSPSNKVTEKGKDVELRCDPISGHTALYWYRQSLGQGLEFLIYFQGNSAPDKSGLPSDRFSAERTGGSVSTLTIQRTQQEDSAVYLCASSLEGLVSNNEQFFGPGTRLTVL.

A remark on this clonotype: Sequence at one end of the junction differs from germline and may be a read error. This chain connects TRBV3-1 to TRBJ2-3, with no clear D. Germline V gene sequence: CDR1 LGHDT, CDR2 YNNKEL (reference sequence). The CDR3 runs to 14 residues. The CDR3 nucleotides read TGTGCCAGCAGCCAACCCAGGAGAGGAGATAAGCAGTATTTT. Translating gives CASSQPRRGDKQYF.

The gene calls are TRBV14 and TRBJ2-3, with D uncertain. The germline V gene has CDR1 SGHDN and CDR2 FVKESK. This CDR3 spans 15 amino acids. V gave up 2 bases and J gave up 6 bases, with 15 bases separating them. CDR3 nucleotides: TGTGCCAGCAGCCAATTGGCCCCCGCCGGTGATACGCAGTATTTT. This sequence encodes CASSQLAPAGDTQYF.

The V call is TRBV6-5, the J call TRBJ1-1; possible D gene TRBD1, 6 bases. The germline V gene encodes CDR1 MNHEY and CDR2 SVGAGI. V was trimmed by 4 bases and J by 5 bases, leaving 23 bases between them. The CDR3 has 17 residues. The CDR3 loop is CASSSPDRLWGGTEAFF. DNA of the CDR3: TGTGCCAGCAGTTCCCCGGACAGACTCTGGGGTGGGACTGAAGCTTTCTTT.

The chain employs TRBV5-1 and TRBJ2-7; the D gene is possibly TRBD1 (5 bases). V was cut by 4 bases and J by 4 bases, with 18 bases left in between. In germline, CDR1 is SGHRS, CDR2 YFSETQ. The CDR3 consists of 15 residues. The CDR3 sequence: CASSPAQGVRYEQYF. The CDR3 bases are TGCGCCAGCAGCCCAGCACAAGGGGTCAGATACGAGCAGTACTTC.